Given below is one T cell receptor (beta chain) in context. Antigen unknown. This CDR3 region has 14 residues. V was trimmed by 6 bases and J by 1 base, leaving 13 bases between them. Per the germline V gene, CDR1 is SQVTM and CDR2 is ANQGSEA. The PCR made use of 60 Vbeta and 13 Jbeta primers. Sequencing used immunoSEQ multiplex PCR; TCRdb keeps in-frame clones, though not all of them. The sample has approximately 220,000 clones; more than 75% are singletons. The data stem from a study of cytomegalovirus exposure and HLA in healthy donors. General study findings and limits: Follow-up analysis later connected one missense variant in DCLRE1C with trimming of TCR beta V- and J-genes. In a later analysis, at a false discovery rate of 0.05, roughly 16,000 TCR beta sequences matched HLA alleles. Researchers counted around 150 TCR beta chains as cytomegalovirus-associated. Rare sequences made up most TCRs, while some public TCRs were found in many donors.

The receptor was derived from a man in his forties in good health and CMV-seropositive. The chain has TRBV29-1 and TRBJ2-1, with D possibly TRBD2 on 6 matching bases. Sequencing input: PBMCs. CDR3 nucleotide sequence: TGCAGCGTAGAGGAGGGCCGGTCCTACAATGAGCAGTTCTTC. Encoded protein: CSVEEGRSYNEQFF.